The 29 T cell receptor beta chains listed next were all sequenced from one sample in a study of molecular identifiers for immune sequencing clone quantification (dated by TCRdb to 2016 to 2019). The library was produced with PCR. These reads were obtained on a NextSeq 500. Clones were called with MiXCR by TCRdb after fastp trimmed the public reads at Q25, and only in-frame beta chains were retained. Identical CDR3 proteins give one entry, which carries the most common genes and DNA. The sample table lists over 85,000 distinct CDR3 sequences, about 35% of them with a count of one. The ten largest clones take up 9.5% to 10% of the sample. Sequenced sample: naive CD8+ T cells from blood, with Jurkat cell RNA spiked in. This specimen's cell subset or site label, per the study, means: FACS-sorted CD8+CD4-CCR7+CD45RA+ naive T cells. The receptors were gathered from a human donor in good health. Some libraries in this study had Jurkat cell RNA spiked in.

The chain joins TRBV9 to TRBJ2-1, with D perhaps matching TRBD2 (6 bases). CDR1 is SGDLS, CDR2 YYNGEE, per germline. The CDR3 is 16 amino acids. V was cut by 4 bases and J by 6 bases, with 20 bases left in between. The CDR3 region is CASSPSSAPGANEQFF. The CDR3 DNA reads TGTGCCAGCAGCCCCTCTAGCGCCCCCGGGGCCAATGAGCAGTTCTTC. Complete variable domain (other parts from reference TRBV9 and TRBJ2-1): DSGVTQTPKHLITATGQRVTLRCSPRSGDLSVYWYQQSLDQGLQFLIQYYNGEERAKGNILERFSAQQFPDLHSELNLSSLELGDSALYFCASSPSSAPGANEQFFGPGTRLTVL.

The rearrangement links TRBV6-2 or TRBV6-3 to TRBJ1-1; D possibly corresponds to TRBD1 (5 bases). CDR3 length: 14 residues. V shed 6 bases and J shed 3 bases, with 14 bases lying between them. Germline V CDR1 and CDR2: MNHEY, SVGEGT. The CDR3 bases are TGTGCCAGCAGAAAAGACAGAGCGGACACTGAAGCTTTCTTT. Translated, it gives CASRKDRADTEAFF.

Note on this clonotype: This clone may be a read error of a much larger clone one base away. This chain uses TRBV28 with TRBJ1-1; 7 bases align to TRBD1. CDR3 length equals 14 residues. Germline V CDR1 and CDR2: MDHEN, SYDVKM. The CDR3 bases are TGTGCCTGCAGTTTATCAGGGGGAAGCACTGAAGCTTTCTTT. Its translation is CACSLSGGSTEAFF. The full variable domain, in which reference TRBV28 and TRBJ1-1 provide the parts outside the CDR3, is DVKVTQSSRYLVKRTGEKVFLECVQDMDHENMFWYRQDPGLGLRLIYFSYDVKMKEKGDIPEGYSVSREKKERFSLILESASTNQTSMYLCACSLSGGSTEAFFGQGTRLTVV.

This clonotype is classed as medium-sized. CDR3 in DNA: TGCAGCGTTGATACGGGGGAAAACTATGGCTACACCTTC. It specifies CSVDTGENYGYTF. This sequence joins TRBV29-1 and TRBJ1-2, with TRBD1 as a possible D gene (5 bases). The V gene lost 3 bases and the J gene lost 2 bases, with 10 bases spanning the gap. CDR1 and CDR2 (germline): SQVTM, ANQGSEA. CDR3 length equals 13 residues.

The V gene is TRBV27, the J gene TRBJ1-6; D not resolved. Trimming took 0 bases from V and 2 from J, leaving 8 bases between them. The CDR3 covers 16 residues. Germline CDR1 reads MNHEY; CDR2 reads SMNVEV (reference sequence). CDR3 sequence: CASSLSYSTYNSPLHF. For the CDR3, the DNA is TGTGCCAGCAGTTTATCTTACAGTACCTATAATTCACCCCTCCACTTT.

This clonotype was counted a few times. This sequence joins TRBV11-2 and TRBJ2-5, with D possibly called TRBD1 or TRBD2 (5 bases each). The germline V and J ends were trimmed by 5 bases and 0 bases, with 13 bases remaining between them. Germline V gene sequence: CDR1 SGHAT, CDR2 FQNNGV. CDR3 length equals 15 residues. This CDR3 is CASSPGRVNQETQYF. DNA of the CDR3: TGTGCCAGCAGCCCGGGGCGGGTCAACCAAGAGACCCAGTACTTC.

Concerning this clonotype: It may be a read error: a sequence one base away is much more abundant. This chain uses TRBV6-5 with TRBJ2-5, with 7 bases matching TRBD1. This CDR3 spans 12 amino acids. Per germline, CDR1 MNHEY and CDR2 SVGAGI. J was trimmed by 7 bases and V by 10 bases; bases with no gene match: 9. The DNA of the CDR3 is TGTGCCACCAAGACAGGGTTTACGACCCAGTACTTC. Protein product: CATKTGFTTQYF.

The rearrangement joins TRBV6-2 or TRBV6-3 to TRBJ2-3; 8 bases align to TRBD1. The CDR3 consists of 16 residues. Trimming took 5 bases from V and 6 from J; bases not matched to a gene: 13. Germline V lookup: CDR1 MNHEY, CDR2 SVGEGT. The CDR3 coding sequence is TGTGCCAGCAGTGACAATGGCGGACAGGGTGGCGATACGCAGTATTTT. It specifies CASSDNGGQGGDTQYF.

The V gene is TRBV6-5, the J gene TRBJ2-1; D may be TRBD1 or TRBD2 (5 bases each). Trimming removed 5 bases at V and 9 bases at J, with 17 bases between. Germline V CDR1 and CDR2: MNHEY, SVGAGI. The CDR3 extends over 14 amino acids. This CDR3 reads CASSQRGPVGEQFF. The CDR3 DNA sequence: TGTGCCAGCAGTCAACGGGGCCCCGTAGGTGAGCAGTTCTTC.

This clonotype has just a few counts. The chain combines TRBV28 with TRBJ2-7; 7 bases match TRBD1. Germline CDR1 MDHEN, CDR2 SYDVKM. The V gene end was trimmed by 5 bases and the J gene end by 0 bases; junction bases not matched to a gene: 22. The CDR3 consists of 20 residues. The CDR3 is CASSGSPKNRGPETSYEQYF. In DNA form, the CDR3 reads TGTGCCAGCAGTGGGTCCCCCAAGAACAGGGGTCCTGAAACCTCCTACGAGCAGTACTTC. Full variable domain (outside the CDR3, taken from reference TRBV28 and TRBJ2-7): DVKVTQSSRYLVKRTGEKVFLECVQDMDHENMFWYRQDPGLGLRLIYFSYDVKMKEKGDIPEGYSVSREKKERFSLILESASTNQTSMYLCASSGSPKNRGPETSYEQYFGPGTRLTVT.

The chain combines TRBV14 with TRBJ2-7, with D perhaps TRBD2 (6 bases). Per the germline V gene, CDR1 is SGHDN and CDR2 is FVKESK. V dropped 4 bases and J dropped 2 bases, with 9 bases sitting between them. CDR3 length: 13 residues. The CDR3 here is CASSLGSAYEQYF. The CDR3 DNA is TGTGCCAGCAGCCTCGGGAGCGCCTACGAGCAGTACTTC.

On this clonotype itself: Because the CDR3 is missing its conserved closing phenylalanine or tryptophan, this is likely a read error. This chain connects TRBV28 to TRBJ2-2; 8 bases fit TRBD2. V shed 5 bases and J 0 bases; nucleotides not matched to a gene: 11. This CDR3 comprises 18 residues. Germline V gene data show CDR1 as MDHEN and CDR2 as SYDVKM. In nucleotides, the CDR3 is TGTGCCAGCAGTGAGAGTATTAGCGGGATTGCGAACACCGGGGAGCTGTTTCTT. It encodes CASSESISGIANTGELFL.

The chain links TRBV11-3 to TRBJ2-1; TRBD1 agrees at 9 bases. The CDR3 is 16 amino acids. Trimming at V came to 0 bases and at J to 3 bases, leaving 3 bases not matched to a gene. Germline CDR1 is SGHNT and CDR2 is YENEEA. The CDR3 here is CASSLEGTGIYNEQFF. CDR3 bases: TGTGCCAGCAGCTTAGAAGGGACAGGGATCTACAATGAGCAGTTCTTC.

Points on this clonotype: One end of the junction does not line up with germline, which may come from a read error. The chain recombines TRBV7-9 with TRBJ2-7; D possibly corresponds to TRBD2 (6 bases). CDR3 length: 16 residues. CDR1 and CDR2 (germline): SEHNR, FQNEAQ (reference sequence). CDR3 bases: TGTGCCAGCAGCGCGCCGGAGGGCCCAACCTCCTACGAGCAGAACTTC. It specifies CASSAPEGPTSYEQNF.

This clonotype was observed at least ten times. This chain links TRBV4-3 with TRBJ2-1; tentative D call: TRBD1 (5 bases). The CDR3 extends over 13 amino acids. Trimming cost V 0 bases and J 9 bases, with 9 bases left between them. CDR1 and CDR2 (germline): LGHNA, YSLEER. The CDR3 here is CASSQDLGVEQFF. The CDR3, as DNA: TGCGCCAGCAGCCAAGATTTAGGGGTTGAGCAGTTCTTC.

This clonotype appeared a few times. The chain is built from TRBV7-8 and TRBJ1-4; perhaps TRBD1 as D (5 bases). Germline CDR1 is SGHVS and CDR2 is FQNEAQ. V was trimmed by 0 bases and J by 1 base, leaving 9 bases between them. The CDR3 is made up of 16 amino acids. DNA of the CDR3: TGTGCCAGCAGCTTAGCAGTCGGGGGAACTAATGAAAAACTGTTTTTT. Translated, it gives CASSLAVGGTNEKLFF.

The chain combines TRBV13 with TRBJ1-6; no firm D call. The CDR3 runs to 14 residues. Deletions cut 2 bases from V and 7 bases from J, with 9 bases between. Germline loops: CDR1 PRHDT, CDR2 FYEKMQ (reference sequence). The CDR3, as DNA: TGTGCCAGCAGCTTATTGGAGTTCAATTCACCCCTCCACTTT. It is translated as CASSLLEFNSPLHF.

The table lists this clonotype with a few counts. V gene TRBV13 combines with J gene TRBJ2-4; D is possibly TRBD1 (5 bases). V was clipped by 5 bases and J by 1 base, with 15 bases between them. The germline gives CDR1 PRHDT, CDR2 FYEKMQ (reference sequence). The CDR3 has 16 amino acids. CDR3 coding DNA: TGTGCCAGCAGCCCCTCCCAGGGTTTGGCCAAAAACATTCAGTACTTC. Translating gives CASSPSQGLAKNIQYF.

This clonotype was seen a handful of times. No conserved phenylalanine or tryptophan is present at the end of the CDR3, so a read error is the likely explanation. Written as DNA, the CDR3 is TGTGCCAGCAGCTTAACTGGGCACTATGGCTACACCTCC. This gives the protein CASSLTGHYGYTS. The chain has TRBV7-8 and TRBJ1-2; no firm D call. The V end lost 2 bases, the J end lost 3 bases, and 7 bases lay between the germline ends. The CDR3 has 13 residues. CDR1 and CDR2 from the germline V gene are SGHVS and FQNEAQ.

This clonotype has at least ten counts. The chain is built from TRBV7-6 and TRBJ2-3; D could derive from TRBD1 or TRBD2 (7 bases each). Germline CDR1 is SGHVS and CDR2 is FNYEAQ. This CDR3 is 16 amino acids long. V lost 1 base to trimming and J lost 2 bases, with 13 bases between them. The chain's CDR3 is CASSLEGGGLTDTQYF. The CDR3, as DNA: TGTGCCAGCAGCTTAGAGGGAGGGGGCCTCACAGATACGCAGTATTTT.

The V call is TRBV28, the J call TRBJ2-3, with 9 bases lining up with TRBD2. This CDR3 contains 20 residues. Germline trimming cut 4 bases from V and 4 bases from J; bases unmatched to any gene: 21. Germline CDR1 and CDR2: MDHEN and SYDVKM. CDR3 loop: CASSSPLQGIPAGGADTQYF. The CDR3 coding sequence is TGTGCCAGCAGTTCTCCCCTACAGGGGATCCCTGCGGGAGGGGCAGATACGCAGTATTTT.

As regards this clonotype: A much bigger clone sits one base away, suggesting this may be a read error. CDR3 protein: CASSYGATEASF. The DNA for the CDR3 is TGTGCCAGCAGTTACGGGGCCACTGAAGCTTCCTTT. The chain carries TRBV12-3 or TRBV12-4 and TRBJ1-1; a possible D gene is TRBD1 (5 bases). There are 12 residues in the CDR3.

The J gene is TRBJ1-5, the V gene TRBV20-1; 7 positions agree with TRBD1. The CDR3 loop spans 16 amino acids. CDR1 and CDR2 from the germline V gene are DFQATT and SNEGSKA (reference sequence). With V trimmed by 1 base and J by 3 bases, 9 bases remained unmatched. The CDR3, as DNA: TGCAGTGCTAGAGGTCCAGGGGGGGCGATCAATCAGCCCCAGCATTTT. It translates to CSARGPGGAINQPQHF.

This clonotype was observed many times. The chain has TRBV7-9 and TRBJ2-3; D possibly corresponds to TRBD2 (6 bases). CDR3 length equals 16 residues. CDR1 and CDR2 (germline): SEHNR, FQNEAQ (reference sequence). V was clipped by 7 bases and J by 4 bases, with 21 bases between them. The CDR3 region is CASTLGGSRLADTQYF. DNA of the CDR3: TGTGCCAGCACCCTCGGAGGGTCCAGGTTGGCAGATACGCAGTATTTT.

This clonotype came up a few times. The chain couples TRBV4-1 to TRBJ1-2; possibly TRBD1 for D (5 bases). Per germline, CDR1 MGHRA and CDR2 YSYEKL. There are 14 residues in the CDR3. Trimming left V 1 base short and J 8 bases short, with 14 bases between. This chain's CDR3 is CASSQVGRGKGYTF. For the CDR3, the DNA is TGCGCCAGCAGCCAAGTTGGGCGGGGGAAAGGCTACACCTTC.

This clonotype was seen only a few times. This chain links TRBV6-2 or TRBV6-3 with TRBJ2-5; tentatively, D is TRBD2 (6 bases). CDR1 is MNHEY, CDR2 SVGEGT, per germline. V was pared by 7 bases and J by 5 bases, with 14 bases between. CDR3 length: 13 residues. In DNA, the CDR3 is TGTGCCAGCATGATGCGGGATTGGGAGACCCAGTACTTC. This sequence encodes CASMMRDWETQYF.

This clonotype appeared many times. V gene TRBV27 combines with J gene TRBJ2-3; no firm D call. V gave up 7 bases and J gave up 2 bases, with 10 bases separating them. The CDR3 sequence is 13 residues long. The germline V gene encodes CDR1 MNHEY and CDR2 SMNVEV (reference sequence). The CDR3 DNA is TGTGCCAGCACCAACCATTACACAGATACGCAGTATTTT. This encodes CASTNHYTDTQYF.

The gene calls are TRBV20-1 and TRBJ2-7; the D is unclear. CDR3 size: 16 residues. V gave up 0 bases and J gave up 2 bases, with 17 bases separating them. Germline CDR1 and CDR2: DFQATT and SNEGSKA (reference sequence). The DNA of the CDR3 is TGCAGTGCTAGAGACGGCCAGGCCCCCTTAGCCTACGAGCAGTACTTC. Its protein product is CSARDGQAPLAYEQYF.

The V gene is TRBV6-2 or TRBV6-3, the J gene TRBJ1-5; 7 bases match TRBD1. This CDR3 region has 15 residues. J lost 3 bases, V lost 6 bases, and 8 bases had no gene match. The germline CDR1 and CDR2 sequences are MNHEY and SVGEGT. CDR3 DNA sequence: TGTGCCAGCAGGGGGTTAGACAGGGTCAATCAGCCCCAGCATTTT. This codes for CASRGLDRVNQPQHF.